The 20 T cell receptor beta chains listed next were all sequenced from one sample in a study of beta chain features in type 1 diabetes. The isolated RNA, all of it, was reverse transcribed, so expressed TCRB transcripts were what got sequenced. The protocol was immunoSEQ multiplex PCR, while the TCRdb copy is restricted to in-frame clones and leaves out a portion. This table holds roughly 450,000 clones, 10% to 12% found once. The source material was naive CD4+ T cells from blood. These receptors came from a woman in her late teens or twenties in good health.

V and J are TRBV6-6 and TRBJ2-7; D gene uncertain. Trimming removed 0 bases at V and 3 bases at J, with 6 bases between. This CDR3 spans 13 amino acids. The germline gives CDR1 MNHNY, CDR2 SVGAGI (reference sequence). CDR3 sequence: CASSYSGLYEQYV. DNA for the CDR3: TGTGCCAGCAGTTACTCGGGCCTCTACGAGCAGTACGTC.

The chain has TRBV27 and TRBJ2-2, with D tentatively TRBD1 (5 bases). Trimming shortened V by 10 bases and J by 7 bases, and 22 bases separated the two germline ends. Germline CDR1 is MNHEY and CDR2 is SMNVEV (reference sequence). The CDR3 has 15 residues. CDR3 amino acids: CATSWGAPSFGELFF. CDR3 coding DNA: TGTGCCACCTCATGGGGCGCCCCTTCTTTCGGGGAGCTGTTTTTT.

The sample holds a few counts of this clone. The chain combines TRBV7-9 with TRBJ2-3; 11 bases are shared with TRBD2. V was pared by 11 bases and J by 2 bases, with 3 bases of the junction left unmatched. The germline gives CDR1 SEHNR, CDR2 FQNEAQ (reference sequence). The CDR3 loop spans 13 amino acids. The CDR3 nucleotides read TGTGCCTTTAGCGGGGGGGCCACAGATACGCAGTATTTT. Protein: CAFSGGATDTQYF.

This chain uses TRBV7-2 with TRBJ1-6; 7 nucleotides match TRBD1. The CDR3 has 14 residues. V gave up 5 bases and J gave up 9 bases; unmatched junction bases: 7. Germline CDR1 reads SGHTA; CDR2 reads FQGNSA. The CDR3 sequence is CASSLQGLSSPLHF. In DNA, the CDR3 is TGTGCCAGCAGCCTACAGGGGTTGAGTTCACCCCTCCACTTT.

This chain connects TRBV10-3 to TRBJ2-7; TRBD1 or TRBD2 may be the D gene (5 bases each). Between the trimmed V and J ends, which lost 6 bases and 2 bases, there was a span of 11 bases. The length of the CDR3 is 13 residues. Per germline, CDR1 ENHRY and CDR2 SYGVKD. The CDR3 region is CAISAQGPYEQYF. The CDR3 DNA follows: TGTGCCATCAGCGCCCAGGGACCCTACGAGCAGTACTTC.

CDR3 sequence (DNA): TGTGCCAGCTTTCGGAAGGGAAGTCCTGGGGCCAACGTCCTGACTTTC. Translated: CASFRKGSPGANVLTF. The genes are TRBV7-2 and TRBJ2-6; D uncertain. The germline V and J ends were trimmed by 8 bases and 2 bases, with 16 bases remaining between them. CDR1 is SGHTA and CDR2 is FQGNSA in the germline V gene. The CDR3 has 16 amino acids.

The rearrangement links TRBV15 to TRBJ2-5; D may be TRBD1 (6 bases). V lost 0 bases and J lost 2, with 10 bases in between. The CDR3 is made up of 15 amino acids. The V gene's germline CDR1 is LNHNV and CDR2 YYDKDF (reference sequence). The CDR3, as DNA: TGTGCCACCAGCAGAGATAGGGGACAACAAGAGACCCAGTACTTC. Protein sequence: CATSRDRGQQETQYF.

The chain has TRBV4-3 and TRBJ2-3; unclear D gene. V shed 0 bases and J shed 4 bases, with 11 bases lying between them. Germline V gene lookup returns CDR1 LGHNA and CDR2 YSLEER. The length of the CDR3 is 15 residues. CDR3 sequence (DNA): TGCGCCAGCAGCCAAGAGGCAAGGTGGTCAGATACGCAGTATTTT. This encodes CASSQEARWSDTQYF.

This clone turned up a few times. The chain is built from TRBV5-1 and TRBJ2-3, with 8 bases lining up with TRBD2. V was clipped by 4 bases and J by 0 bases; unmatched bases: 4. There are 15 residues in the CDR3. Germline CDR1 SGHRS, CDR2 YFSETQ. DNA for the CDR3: TGCGCCAGCAGCCGACTAGCGCCGAGCACAGATACGCAGTATTTT. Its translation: CASSRLAPSTDTQYF.

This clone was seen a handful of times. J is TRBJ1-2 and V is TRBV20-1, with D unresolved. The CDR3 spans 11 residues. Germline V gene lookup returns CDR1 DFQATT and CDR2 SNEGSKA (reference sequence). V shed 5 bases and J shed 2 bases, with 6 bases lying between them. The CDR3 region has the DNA TGCAGTGCTCCCCGGAACTATGGCTACACCTTC. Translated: CSAPRNYGYTF.

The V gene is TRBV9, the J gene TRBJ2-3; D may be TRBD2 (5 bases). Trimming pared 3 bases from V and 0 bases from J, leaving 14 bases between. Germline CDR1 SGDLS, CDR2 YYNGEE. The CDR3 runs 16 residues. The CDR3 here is CASSAETTTSTDTQYF. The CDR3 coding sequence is TGTGCCAGCAGCGCAGAGACTACCACTAGCACAGATACGCAGTATTTT.

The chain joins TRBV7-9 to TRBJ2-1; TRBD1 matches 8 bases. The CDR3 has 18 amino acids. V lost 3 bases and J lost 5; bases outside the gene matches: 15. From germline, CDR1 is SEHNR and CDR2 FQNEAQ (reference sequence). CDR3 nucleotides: TGTGCCAGCAGCTTTAGAGGCACCGCGGACAGGGCGGACAATGAGCAGTTCTTC. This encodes CASSFRGTADRADNEQFF.

CDR3 loop: CSVGYLMNTEAFF. The CDR3 DNA sequence: TGCAGCGTTGGGTACCTGATGAACACTGAAGCTTTCTTT. The V and J genes are TRBV29-1 and TRBJ1-1; D is ambiguous. The CDR3 runs to 13 residues. Trimming removed 4 bases at V and 0 bases at J, with 9 bases between. Germline values: CDR1 SQVTM, CDR2 ANQGSEA.

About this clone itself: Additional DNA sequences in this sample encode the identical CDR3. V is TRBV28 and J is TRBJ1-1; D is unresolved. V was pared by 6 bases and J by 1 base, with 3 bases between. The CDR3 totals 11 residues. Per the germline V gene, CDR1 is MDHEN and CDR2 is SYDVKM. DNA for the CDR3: TGTGCCAGCAGGCAGAACACTGAAGCTTTCTTT. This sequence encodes CASRQNTEAFF.

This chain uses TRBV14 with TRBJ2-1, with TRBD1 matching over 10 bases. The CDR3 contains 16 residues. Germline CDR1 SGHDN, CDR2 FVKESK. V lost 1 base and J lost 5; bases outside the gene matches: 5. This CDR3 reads CASSQVIGTGDNEQFF. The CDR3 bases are TGTGCCAGCAGCCAAGTTATCGGGACAGGGGACAATGAGCAGTTCTTC.

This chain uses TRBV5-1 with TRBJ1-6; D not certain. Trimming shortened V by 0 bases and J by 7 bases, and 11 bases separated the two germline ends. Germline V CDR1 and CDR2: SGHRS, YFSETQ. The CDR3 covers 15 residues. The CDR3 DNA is TGCGCCAGCAGCTTGGGTCAGGCCCTGAATTCACCCCTCCACTTT. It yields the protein CASSLGQALNSPLHF.

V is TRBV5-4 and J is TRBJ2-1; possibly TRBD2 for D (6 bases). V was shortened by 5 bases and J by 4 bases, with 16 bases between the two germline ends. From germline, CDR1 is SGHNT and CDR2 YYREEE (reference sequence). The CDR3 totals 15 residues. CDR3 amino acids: CASRSTSSSYNEQFF. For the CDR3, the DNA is TGTGCCAGCAGGTCGACTAGTTCCTCTTACAATGAGCAGTTCTTC.

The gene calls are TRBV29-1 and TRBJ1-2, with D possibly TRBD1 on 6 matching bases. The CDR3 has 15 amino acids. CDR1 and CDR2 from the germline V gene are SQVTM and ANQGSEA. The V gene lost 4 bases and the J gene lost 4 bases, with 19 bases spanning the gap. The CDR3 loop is CSVVRGQVEGYGYTF. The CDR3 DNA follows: TGCAGCGTTGTTAGGGGACAAGTCGAAGGCTATGGCTACACCTTC.

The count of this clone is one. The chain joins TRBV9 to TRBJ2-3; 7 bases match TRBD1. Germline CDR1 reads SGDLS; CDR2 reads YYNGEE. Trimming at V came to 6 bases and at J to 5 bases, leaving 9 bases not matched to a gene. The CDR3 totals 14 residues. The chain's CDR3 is CASKGTDGKDTQYF. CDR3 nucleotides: TGTGCCAGCAAGGGGACAGACGGCAAAGATACGCAGTATTTT. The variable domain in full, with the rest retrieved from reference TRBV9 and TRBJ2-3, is DSGVTQTPKHLITATGQRVTLRCSPRSGDLSVYWYQQSLDQGLQFLIQYYNGEERAKGNILERFSAQQFPDLHSELNLSSLELGDSALYFCASKGTDGKDTQYFGPGTRLTVL.

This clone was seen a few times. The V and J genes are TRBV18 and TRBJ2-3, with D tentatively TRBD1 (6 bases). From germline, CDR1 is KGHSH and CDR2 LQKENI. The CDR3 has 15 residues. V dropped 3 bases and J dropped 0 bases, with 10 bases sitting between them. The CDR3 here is CASSPGTPSTDTQYF. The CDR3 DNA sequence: TGTGCCAGCTCACCGGGGACACCTAGCACAGATACGCAGTATTTT.